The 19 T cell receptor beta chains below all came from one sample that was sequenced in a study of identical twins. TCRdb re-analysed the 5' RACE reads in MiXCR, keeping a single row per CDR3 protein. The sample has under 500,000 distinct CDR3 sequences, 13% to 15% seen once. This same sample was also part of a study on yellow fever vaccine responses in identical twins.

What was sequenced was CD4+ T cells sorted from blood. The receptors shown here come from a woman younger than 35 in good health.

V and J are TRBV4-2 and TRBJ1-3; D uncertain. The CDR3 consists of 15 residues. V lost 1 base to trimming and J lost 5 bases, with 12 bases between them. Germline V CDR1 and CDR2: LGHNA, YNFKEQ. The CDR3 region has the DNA TGTGCCAGCAGCCAAGGGGGAACATCTAGAAACACCATATATTTT. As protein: CASSQGGTSRNTIYF.

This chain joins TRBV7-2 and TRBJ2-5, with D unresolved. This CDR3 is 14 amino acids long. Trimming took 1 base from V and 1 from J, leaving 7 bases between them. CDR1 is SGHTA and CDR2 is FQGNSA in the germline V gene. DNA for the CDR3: TGTGCCAGCAGCTTAGATGGTTTCCAAGAGACCCAGTACTTC. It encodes CASSLDGFQETQYF.

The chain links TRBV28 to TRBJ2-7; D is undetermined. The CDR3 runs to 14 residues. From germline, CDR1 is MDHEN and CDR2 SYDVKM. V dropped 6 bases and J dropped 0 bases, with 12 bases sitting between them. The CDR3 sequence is CASRDGSYSYEQYF. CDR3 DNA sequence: TGTGCCAGCAGGGACGGGTCCTACTCCTACGAGCAGTACTTC. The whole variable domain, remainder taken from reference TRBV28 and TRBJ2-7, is DVKVTQSSRYLVKRTGEKVFLECVQDMDHENMFWYRQDPGLGLRLIYFSYDVKMKEKGDIPEGYSVSREKKERFSLILESASTNQTSMYLCASRDGSYSYEQYFGPGTRLTVT.

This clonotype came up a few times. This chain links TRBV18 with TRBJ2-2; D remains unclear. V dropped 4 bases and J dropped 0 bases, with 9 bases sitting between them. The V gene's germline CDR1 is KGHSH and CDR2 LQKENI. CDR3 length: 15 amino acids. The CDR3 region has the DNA TGTGCCAGCTCACGGCAAAAAGCGAACACCGGGGAGCTGTTTTTT. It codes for CASSRQKANTGELFF.

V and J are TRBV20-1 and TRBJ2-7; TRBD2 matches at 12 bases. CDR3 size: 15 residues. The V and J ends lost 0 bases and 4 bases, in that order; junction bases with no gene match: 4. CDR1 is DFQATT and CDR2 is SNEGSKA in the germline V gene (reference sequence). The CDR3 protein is CSARDLTSGRYEQYF. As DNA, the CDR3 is TGCAGTGCTAGAGATCTGACTAGCGGGAGATACGAGCAGTACTTC.

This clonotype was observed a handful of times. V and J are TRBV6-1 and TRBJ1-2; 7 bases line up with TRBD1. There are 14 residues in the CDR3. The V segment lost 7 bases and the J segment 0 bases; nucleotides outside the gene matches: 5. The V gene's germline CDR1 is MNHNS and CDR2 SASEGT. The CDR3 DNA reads TGTGCCAGCACCCAGGGGGGAACTAACTATGGCTACACCTTC. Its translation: CASTQGGTNYGYTF.

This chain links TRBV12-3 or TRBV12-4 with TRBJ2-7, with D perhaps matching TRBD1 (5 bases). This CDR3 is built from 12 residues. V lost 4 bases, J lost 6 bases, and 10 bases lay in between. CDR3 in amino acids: CASSYDSSEQYF. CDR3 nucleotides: TGTGCCAGCAGTTATGACAGTAGCGAGCAGTACTTC.

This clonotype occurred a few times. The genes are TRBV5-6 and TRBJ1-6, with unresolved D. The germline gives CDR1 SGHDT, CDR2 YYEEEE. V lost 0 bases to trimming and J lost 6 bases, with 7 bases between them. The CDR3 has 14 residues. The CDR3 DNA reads TGTGCCAGCAGCTTGGAGGGAGTTAATTCACCCCTCCACTTT. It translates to CASSLEGVNSPLHF.

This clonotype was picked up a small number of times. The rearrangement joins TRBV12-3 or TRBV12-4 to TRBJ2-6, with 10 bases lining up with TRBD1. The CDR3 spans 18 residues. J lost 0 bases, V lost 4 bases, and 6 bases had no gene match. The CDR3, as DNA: TGTGCCAGCAGTTCCGGGACAGGGGTCCTCTCTGGGGCCAACGTCCTGACTTTC. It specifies CASSSGTGVLSGANVLTF.

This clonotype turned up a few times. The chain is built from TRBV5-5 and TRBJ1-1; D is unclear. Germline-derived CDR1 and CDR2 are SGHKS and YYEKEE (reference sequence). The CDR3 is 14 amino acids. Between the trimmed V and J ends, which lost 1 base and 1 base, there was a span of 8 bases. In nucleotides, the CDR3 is TGTGCCAGCAGCTTGTATTCAGGGAACACTGAAGCTTTCTTT. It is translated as CASSLYSGNTEAFF.

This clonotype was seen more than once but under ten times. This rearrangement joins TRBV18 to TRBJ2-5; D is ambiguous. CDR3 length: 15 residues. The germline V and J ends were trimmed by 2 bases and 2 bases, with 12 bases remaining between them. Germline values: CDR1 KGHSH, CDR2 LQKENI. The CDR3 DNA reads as TGTGCCAGCTCACCAATACTCGGGCAGCAAGAGACCCAGTACTTC. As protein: CASSPILGQQETQYF.

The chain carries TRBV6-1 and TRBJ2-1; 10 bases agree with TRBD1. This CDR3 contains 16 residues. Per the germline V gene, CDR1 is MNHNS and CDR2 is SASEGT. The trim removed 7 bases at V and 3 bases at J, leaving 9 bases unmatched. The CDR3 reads CASMGSGQGFYNEQFF. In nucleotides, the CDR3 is TGTGCCAGCATGGGCTCGGGACAGGGGTTCTACAATGAGCAGTTCTTC.

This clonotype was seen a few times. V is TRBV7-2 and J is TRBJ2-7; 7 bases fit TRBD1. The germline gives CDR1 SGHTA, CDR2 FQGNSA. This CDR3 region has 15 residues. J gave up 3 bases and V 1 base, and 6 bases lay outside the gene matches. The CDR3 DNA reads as TGTGCCAGCAGCTTAGGATTCCGGGACAGCTACGAGCAGTACTTC. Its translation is CASSLGFRDSYEQYF.

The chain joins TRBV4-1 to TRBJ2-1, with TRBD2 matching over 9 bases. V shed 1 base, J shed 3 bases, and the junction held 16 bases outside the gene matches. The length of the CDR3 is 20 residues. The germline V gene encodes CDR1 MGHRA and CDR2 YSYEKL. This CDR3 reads CASSQGGAGLASRFYNEQFF. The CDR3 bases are TGCGCCAGCAGCCAAGGGGGCGCCGGACTAGCGTCACGCTTCTACAATGAGCAGTTCTTC.

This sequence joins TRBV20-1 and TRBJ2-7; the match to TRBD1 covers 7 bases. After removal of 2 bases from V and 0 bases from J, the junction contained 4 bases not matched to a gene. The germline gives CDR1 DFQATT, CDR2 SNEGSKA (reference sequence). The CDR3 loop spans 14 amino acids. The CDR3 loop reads CSARTGVTSYEQYF. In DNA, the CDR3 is TGCAGTGCTAGAACAGGGGTCACCTCCTACGAGCAGTACTTC.

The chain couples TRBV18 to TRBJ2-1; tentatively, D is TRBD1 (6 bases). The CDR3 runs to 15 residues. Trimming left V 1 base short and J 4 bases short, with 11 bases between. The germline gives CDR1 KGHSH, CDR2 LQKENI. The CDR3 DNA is TGTGCCAGCTCACCACTTACAGGGTTTTACAATGAGCAGTTCTTC. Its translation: CASSPLTGFYNEQFF.

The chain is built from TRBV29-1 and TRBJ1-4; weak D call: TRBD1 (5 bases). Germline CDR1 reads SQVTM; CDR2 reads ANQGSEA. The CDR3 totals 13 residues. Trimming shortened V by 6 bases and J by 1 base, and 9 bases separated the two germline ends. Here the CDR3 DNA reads TGCAGCGTCGGGACTATAACTAATGAAAAACTGTTTTTT. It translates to CSVGTITNEKLFF.

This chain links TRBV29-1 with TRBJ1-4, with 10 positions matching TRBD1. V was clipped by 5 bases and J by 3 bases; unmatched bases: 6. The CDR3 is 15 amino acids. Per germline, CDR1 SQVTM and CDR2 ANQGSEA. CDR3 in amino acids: CSVMDRGNANEKLFF. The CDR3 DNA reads TGCAGCGTTATGGACAGGGGGAACGCTAATGAAAAACTGTTTTTT.

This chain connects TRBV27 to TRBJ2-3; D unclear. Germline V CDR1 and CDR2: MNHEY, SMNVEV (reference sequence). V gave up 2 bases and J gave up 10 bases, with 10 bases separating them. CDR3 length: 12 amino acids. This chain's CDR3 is CASSLTAGSQYF. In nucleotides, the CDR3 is TGTGCCAGCAGTTTAACGGCAGGCTCGCAGTATTTT.